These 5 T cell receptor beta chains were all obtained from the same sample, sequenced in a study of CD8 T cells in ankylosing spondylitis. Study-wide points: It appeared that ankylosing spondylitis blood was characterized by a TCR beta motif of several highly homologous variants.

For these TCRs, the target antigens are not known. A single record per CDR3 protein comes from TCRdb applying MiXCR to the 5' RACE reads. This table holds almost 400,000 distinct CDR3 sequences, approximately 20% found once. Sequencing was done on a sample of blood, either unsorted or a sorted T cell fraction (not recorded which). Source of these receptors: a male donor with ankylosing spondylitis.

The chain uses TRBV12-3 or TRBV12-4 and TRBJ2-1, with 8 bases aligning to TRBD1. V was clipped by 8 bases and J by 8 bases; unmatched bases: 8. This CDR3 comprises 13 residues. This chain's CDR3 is CASRLSDRDEQFF. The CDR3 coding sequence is TGTGCCAGCCGCCTCTCGGACAGGGATGAGCAGTTCTTC.

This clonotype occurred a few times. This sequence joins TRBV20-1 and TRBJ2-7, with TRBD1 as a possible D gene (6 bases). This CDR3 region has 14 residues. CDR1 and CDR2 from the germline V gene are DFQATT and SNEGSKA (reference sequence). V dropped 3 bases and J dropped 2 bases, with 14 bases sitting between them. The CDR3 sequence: CSASQNRAPYEQYF. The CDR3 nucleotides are TGCAGTGCTAGCCAGAACAGGGCCCCCTACGAGCAGTACTTC.

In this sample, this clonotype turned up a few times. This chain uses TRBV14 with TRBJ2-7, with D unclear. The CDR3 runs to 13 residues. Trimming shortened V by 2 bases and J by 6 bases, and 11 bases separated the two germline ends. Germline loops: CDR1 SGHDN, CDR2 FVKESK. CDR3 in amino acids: CASSQSLGFEQYF. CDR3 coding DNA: TGTGCCAGCAGCCAATCTCTTGGGTTCGAGCAGTACTTC.

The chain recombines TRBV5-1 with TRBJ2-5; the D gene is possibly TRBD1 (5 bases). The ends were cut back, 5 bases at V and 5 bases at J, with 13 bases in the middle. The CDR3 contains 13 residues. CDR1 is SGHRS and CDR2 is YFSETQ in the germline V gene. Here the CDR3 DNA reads TGCGCCAGCAGGCAGGGAATAGGGGAGACCCAGTACTTC. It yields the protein CASRQGIGETQYF.

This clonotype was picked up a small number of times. In nucleotides, the CDR3 is TGTGCCAGCAGCTTAGCTTATACACAGCCCCAGCATTTT. Translating it yields CASSLAYTQPQHF. V and J are TRBV7-2 and TRBJ1-5; no definite D call. The CDR3 is 13 amino acids. Germline lookup yields CDR1 SGHTA and CDR2 FQGNSA. Trimming left V 0 bases short and J 7 bases short, with 7 bases between.